This TCR beta chain was profiled in a study of T cell repertoires in cytomegalovirus infection. Background on the study: Public TCR beta signatures were indicative of both CMV infection and a matching HLA type. Findings and caveats of the study: Predominance within the ex vivo response was attributable to HLA-C-restricted CMV-specific TCR beta clonotypes. Adding up the frequency of public TCR beta families identified people who carried CMV plus the relevant HLA.

As for this clonotype: Its antigen remains unknown.

V lost 5 bases, J lost 5 bases, and 10 bases lay in between. Germline V CDR1 and CDR2: SGHTA, FQGTGA. CDR3 length equals 14 residues. MiXCR, applied by TCRdb to the reads, yields one record per CDR3 protein. Among 290,000 or so distinct CDR3 sequences, roughly a quarter were seen once, and the ten largest hold 11% to 15%. The clonotype originates from a human donor in good health (CMV status not recorded). Some clones in this sample may be carry-over from other donors' samples. The gene calls are TRBV7-3 and TRBJ2-6, with D hard to call. Sequencing input: PBMCs. CDR3 region: CASSPVLRANVLTF. As DNA, the CDR3 is TGTGCCAGCAGCCCCGTCCTTAGGGCCAACGTCCTGACTTTC.